This is a list of T cell receptor beta chains from one sample in a study of shared clonotypes between healthy human individuals. Some clones are missing from TCRdb's copy, which holds only in-frame ones; the method was immunoSEQ multiplex PCR. Counted here are millions of clones, approximately 95% occurring once; the ten biggest clones make up roughly 0.13%. The sample consisted of naive CD4+ T cells sorted from blood. Every receptor here comes from a man between 18 and 29 years old in good health. Each CDR3 is given with its conserved first and last residue.

v_gene	j_gene	CDR3aa
TRBV5-1	TRBJ1-1	CASSRNQGGNTEAFF
TRBV7-3	TRBJ2-1	CASSLGTSGVNEQFF
TRBV18	TRBJ2-3	CASSPRLAGGSSTDTQYF
TRBV6-6	TRBJ2-7	CASSQSSYEQYF
TRBV11-2	TRBJ2-3	CASSPSENTQYF
TRBV25-1	TRBJ2-7	CASRRTWGSSYEQYF
TRBV5-8	TRBJ1-1	CASSFDRMNTEAFF
TRBV27	TRBJ2-7	CASSLSGQGARYEQYF
TRBV21-1	TRBJ2-6	CASSTGDCGANVLTF
TRBV5-4	TRBJ2-7	CASSSDGTDFRLYEQYF
TRBV6-5	TRBJ1-1	CASSITGGEAFF
TRBV6-5	TRBJ1-6	CATSRQGLDSPLHF
TRBV5-4	TRBJ2-1	CASSSQTSASYNEQFF
TRBV5-4	TRBJ2-7	CASSSGITTYEQYF
TRBV28	TRBJ2-2	CASSLTDRGRTGELFF
TRBV6-6	TRBJ2-1	CASSFASGAYNEQFF
TRBV5-1	TRBJ2-5	CASSLREGSGETQYF
TRBV7-9	TRBJ2-3	CASSPLNIRANGPDTQYF
TRBV6-5	TRBJ1-2	CASSYSRRLGYTF
TRBV2	TRBJ1-1	CASSVRLRYGYTEAFF